The next 28 T cell receptor beta chains were all read from a single sample in a study of technical replicates of blood from a few donors. The data were produced by immunoSEQ multiplex PCR, yet TCRdb's version contains in-frame clones alone and is incomplete. The table shows roughly 14,000 clones, with approximately 83% occurring only once. Sequencing used PBMCs. The receptors originated from a human donor in good health.

CDR3 sequence: CASSRGQGQVRTEAFF. The CDR3 region has the DNA TGCGCCAGCAGCCGCGGACAGGGACAAGTAAGGACTGAAGCTTTCTTT. This sequence joins TRBV5-1 and TRBJ1-1; 8 bases align to TRBD1. CDR3 size: 16 residues. The V gene's germline CDR1 is SGHRS and CDR2 YFSETQ. With 4 bases clipped from V and 5 bases from J, the junction kept 13 bases outside the gene matches.

This sequence joins TRBV30 and TRBJ2-2, with TRBD1 matching 8 bases. Per the germline V gene, CDR1 is GTSNPN and CDR2 is SVGIG (reference sequence). J lost 4 bases, V lost 0 bases, and 22 bases had no gene match. This CDR3 spans 21 amino acids. Here the CDR3 DNA reads TGTGCCTGGAGTGTATTCCGACGGGACAGGAGTGCGAAAGGGGGCACCGGGGAGCTGTTTTTT. The encoded protein is CAWSVFRRDRSAKGGTGELFF.

The chain recombines TRBV30 with TRBJ2-7; maybe TRBD1 (5 bases). Deletions cut 0 bases from V and 6 bases from J, with 9 bases between. Germline V gene sequence: CDR1 GTSNPN, CDR2 SVGIG (reference sequence). The CDR3 runs to 12 residues. The CDR3 sequence is CAWSVLQGEQYF. For the CDR3, the DNA is TGTGCCTGGAGTGTACTTCAGGGCGAGCAGTACTTC.

The genes are TRBV2 and TRBJ2-5; D remains unclear. CDR3 size: 11 residues. The germline V gene encodes CDR1 SNHLY and CDR2 FYNNEI. The V and J ends lost 5 bases and 4 bases respectively, with 5 bases between them. CDR3: CASSLLETQYF. The CDR3 DNA reads TGTGCCAGCAGTCTCTTAGAGACCCAGTACTTC.

The CDR3 sequence is CASSLPGRDEQYF. CDR3 DNA sequence: TGTGCCAGCAGCCTGCCTGGTCGGGACGAGCAGTACTTC. The chain couples TRBV11-2 to TRBJ2-7; D remains ambiguous. The CDR3 contains 13 residues. V gave up 5 bases and J gave up 5 bases, with 13 bases separating them. From germline, CDR1 is SGHAT and CDR2 FQNNGV.

The CDR3 DNA is TGTGCCAGCAGCCAAGATTCTAATAGCGGGACCTACGAGCAGTACTTC. As protein: CASSQDSNSGTYEQYF. The chain carries TRBV4-2 and TRBJ2-7; 8 bases align to TRBD2. The CDR3 covers 16 residues. The ends lost 0 bases at V and 2 bases at J; junction bases unmatched: 6. Germline V gives CDR1 LGHNA, CDR2 YNFKEQ.

The genes are TRBV29-1 and TRBJ1-4; no firm D call. Germline V lookup: CDR1 SQVTM, CDR2 ANQGSEA. V shed 4 bases and J shed 7 bases, with 7 bases lying between them. This CDR3 has 11 residues. CDR3 region: CSVGKSEKLFF. As DNA, the CDR3 is TGCAGCGTTGGTAAATCTGAAAAACTGTTTTTT. Drawing the rest from reference TRBV29-1 and TRBJ1-4, the complete variable domain is SAVISQKPSRDICQRGTSLTIQCQVDSQVTMMFWYRQQPGQSLTLIATANQGSEATYESGFVIDKFPISRPNLTFSTLTVSNMSPEDSSIYLCSVGKSEKLFFGSGTQLSVL.

The chain employs TRBV9 and TRBJ1-5; the D gene is possibly TRBD1 (6 bases). Per germline, CDR1 SGDLS and CDR2 YYNGEE. Between the trimmed V and J ends, which lost 6 bases and 0 bases, there was a span of 13 bases. This CDR3 contains 15 residues. DNA for the CDR3: TGTGCCAGCAACCCGACAGGATATAGCAATCAGCCCCAGCATTTT. This sequence encodes CASNPTGYSNQPQHF.

The chain recombines TRBV5-1 with TRBJ2-1, with 10 bases lining up with TRBD1. Germline CDR1 and CDR2: SGHRS and YFSETQ. The CDR3 has 18 residues. The ends lost 0 bases at V and 7 bases at J; junction bases unmatched: 13. The CDR3 DNA reads as TGCGCCAGCAGCTTGGCAATCACCGGGACAGGGGATGTGAATGAGCAGTTCTTC. The encoded protein is CASSLAITGTGDVNEQFF.

This chain uses TRBV6-1 with TRBJ2-7, with D unresolved. V lost 4 bases and J 5 bases, leaving 9 bases between the germline ends. Germline CDR1 MNHNS, CDR2 SASEGT. CDR3 length: 12 amino acids. CDR3 coding DNA: TGTGCCAGCAGTGTGGCCAAGAACGAGCAGTACTTC. Protein: CASSVAKNEQYF.

This clone showed up just a few times. The chain couples TRBV9 to TRBJ2-5; 10 nucleotides line up with TRBD1. CDR1 is SGDLS and CDR2 is YYNGEE in the germline V gene. This CDR3 has 15 residues. Germline trimming cut 3 bases from V and 5 bases from J; bases unmatched to any gene: 7. The CDR3 DNA reads as TGTGCCAGCAGCGCCAGGACAGGGGGGGTGGAGACCCAGTACTTC. Its translation: CASSARTGGVETQYF.

The V call is TRBV18, the J call TRBJ2-3; TRBD1 might be the D (6 bases). CDR1 KGHSH and CDR2 LQKENI come from the germline V gene. The CDR3 is made up of 17 amino acids. V was trimmed by 0 bases and J by 0 bases, leaving 13 bases between them. The CDR3 DNA follows: TGTGCCAGCTCACCACCGGCCTCAGGGGCTAGCACAGATACGCAGTATTTT. Amino acids: CASSPPASGASTDTQYF.

The chain links TRBV7-9 to TRBJ2-1; weak D call: TRBD2 (5 bases). Trimming stripped 3 bases from V and 0 bases from J, with 9 bases between. From germline, CDR1 is SEHNR and CDR2 FQNEAQ (reference sequence). The CDR3 spans 15 residues. The CDR3 loop is CASSFGDGSYNEQFF. CDR3 nucleotides: TGTGCCAGCAGCTTCGGGGATGGCTCCTACAATGAGCAGTTCTTC.

The chain has TRBV19 and TRBJ2-5; possibly TRBD2 for D (5 bases). There are 15 residues in the CDR3. Per the germline V gene, CDR1 is LNHDA and CDR2 is SQIVND (reference sequence). With 5 bases removed from V and 5 bases from J, the gap between germline ends came to 18 bases. CDR3 sequence: CASSLSGIAEETQYF. Written as DNA, the CDR3 is TGTGCCAGTAGTCTGTCGGGAATCGCGGAGGAGACCCAGTACTTC.

The chain has TRBV19 and TRBJ2-1; D perhaps matches TRBD2 (7 bases). Trimming removed 6 bases at V and 3 bases at J, with 12 bases between. This CDR3 is built from 14 residues. Germline assignment: CDR1 LNHDA and CDR2 SQIVND (reference sequence). The CDR3 DNA is TGTGCCAGTAGGGAAGGGGGGGACTACAATGAGCAGTTCTTC. Translation: CASREGGDYNEQFF.

The chain links TRBV5-6 to TRBJ2-1, with D tentatively TRBD1 (6 bases). V lost 4 bases and J lost 2, with 13 bases in between. CDR3 length equals 15 residues. Germline-derived CDR1 and CDR2 are SGHDT and YYEEEE. CDR3 residues: CASSLQGSAYNEQFF. The CDR3 bases are TGTGCCAGCAGCCTCCAGGGGAGCGCCTACAATGAGCAGTTCTTC.

CDR3: CASRQGTLGTQYF. In DNA form, the CDR3 reads TGTGCCAGCAGACAGGGGACGCTTGGGACCCAGTACTTC. V is TRBV6-5 and J is TRBJ2-5; 7 bases map to TRBD1. The CDR3 contains 13 residues. CDR1 MNHEY and CDR2 SVGAGI come from the germline V gene. The ends lost 6 bases at V and 7 bases at J; junction bases unmatched: 8.

V gene TRBV6-5 combines with J gene TRBJ2-3; 8 bases are shared with TRBD1. Looked up from germline, CDR1 is MNHEY and CDR2 is SVGAGI. This CDR3 contains 13 residues. The V gene end was trimmed by 6 bases and the J gene end by 4 bases; junction bases not matched to a gene: 3. In DNA form, the CDR3 reads TGTGCCAGCAGGGCAGGGGGCGCAGATACGCAGTATTTT. Translation gives CASRAGGADTQYF.

The chain employs TRBV5-1 and TRBJ2-5; 7 bases agree with TRBD1. The CDR3 length is 16 residues. Germline CDR1 reads SGHRS; CDR2 reads YFSETQ. The V gene end was trimmed by 3 bases and the J gene end by 2 bases; junction bases not matched to a gene: 10. CDR3 protein: CASSSNPGTDQETQYF. CDR3 nucleotide sequence: TGCGCCAGCAGCTCTAATCCCGGGACAGATCAAGAGACCCAGTACTTC.

The gene calls are TRBV9 and TRBJ2-2, with unresolved D. The CDR3 loop spans 18 amino acids. Germline loops: CDR1 SGDLS, CDR2 YYNGEE. V shed 3 bases and J shed 2 bases, with 20 bases lying between them. In DNA, the CDR3 is TGTGCCAGCAGCGGGCGACAAGTCCGACCCGATAACACCGGGGAGCTGTTTTTT. Its translation is CASSGRQVRPDNTGELFF. The variable domain in full, with the rest retrieved from reference TRBV9 and TRBJ2-2, is DSGVTQTPKHLITATGQRVTLRCSPRSGDLSVYWYQQSLDQGLQFLIQYYNGEERAKGNILERFSAQQFPDLHSELNLSSLELGDSALYFCASSGRQVRPDNTGELFFGEGSRLTVL.

As DNA, the CDR3 is TGTGCCAGCAGTTCCGGGATCTACGAGCAGTACTTC. Its translation is CASSSGIYEQYF. J is TRBJ2-7 and V is TRBV7-2; D may be TRBD2 (5 bases). Trimming cost V 6 bases and J 3 bases, with 9 bases left between them. The germline V gene has CDR1 SGHTA and CDR2 FQGNSA. This CDR3 has 12 residues.

This clone was counted once. The V and J genes are TRBV9 and TRBJ1-4; tentative D call: TRBD1 (5 bases). Trimming removed 0 bases at V and 0 bases at J, with 12 bases between. The CDR3 totals 17 residues. CDR1 is SGDLS, CDR2 YYNGEE, per germline. CDR3 amino acids: CASSVEGGDATNEKLFF. DNA of the CDR3: TGTGCCAGCAGCGTAGAGGGAGGGGACGCAACTAATGAAAAACTGTTTTTT.

This clone was counted a few times. The gene calls are TRBV5-4 and TRBJ2-7, with a possible D match to TRBD2 (7 bases). V lost 2 bases, J lost 0 bases, and 12 bases lay in between. This CDR3 is 15 amino acids long. Germline CDR1 reads SGHNT; CDR2 reads YYREEE (reference sequence). CDR3 nucleotide sequence: TGTGCCAGCAGCTTAGGGGGGGCCTCCTCCTACGAGCAGTACTTC. Translated: CASSLGGASSYEQYF. The full variable domain, rest sourced from reference TRBV5-4 and TRBJ2-7, is ETGVTQSPTHLIKTRGQQVTLRCSSQSGHNTVSWYQQALGQGPQFIFQYYREEENGRGNFPPRFSGLQFPNYSSELNVNALELDDSALYLCASSLGGASSYEQYFGPGTRLTVT.

The V call is TRBV27, the J call TRBJ2-3, with a tentative D call TRBD2 (5 bases). CDR1 and CDR2 (germline): MNHEY, SMNVEV (reference sequence). V dropped 6 bases and J dropped 6 bases, with 13 bases sitting between them. The CDR3 contains 13 residues. CDR3 residues: CASSPRGSDTQYF. In nucleotides, the CDR3 is TGTGCCAGCAGCCCTCGGGGATCGGATACGCAGTATTTT.

The V call is TRBV6-6, the J call TRBJ2-3, with 7 bases lining up with TRBD2. The V gene end was trimmed by 6 bases and the J gene end by 7 bases; junction bases not matched to a gene: 4. This CDR3 has 12 amino acids. Germline CDR1 is MNHNY and CDR2 is SVGAGI (reference sequence). For the CDR3, the DNA is TGTGCCAGCAGGCCCGGGACTAATACGCAGTATTTT. Translating gives CASRPGTNTQYF.

V is TRBV6-1 and J is TRBJ2-1, with 8 bases aligning to TRBD1. There are 14 residues in the CDR3. CDR1 is MNHNS, CDR2 SASEGT, per germline. V dropped 6 bases and J dropped 9; count of bases not matched to a gene: 10. CDR3 DNA: TGTGCCAGCAGCACAACTCAGGGGGCCGGTGAGCAGTTCTTC. This encodes CASSTTQGAGEQFF.

The V gene is TRBV5-1, the J gene TRBJ2-1, with TRBD2 identical over 7 bases. Per the germline V gene, CDR1 is SGHRS and CDR2 is YFSETQ. The CDR3 length is 15 residues. V shed 2 bases, J shed 0 bases, and the junction held 2 bases outside the gene matches. The DNA for the CDR3 is TGCGCCAGCAGCTTAGGCGGGAGCTCCTACAATGAGCAGTTCTTC. Translated: CASSLGGSSYNEQFF.

J is TRBJ1-4 and V is TRBV5-1; D might be TRBD1 (5 bases). The CDR3 contains 15 residues. Germline lookup yields CDR1 SGHRS and CDR2 YFSETQ. Trimming stripped 2 bases from V and 7 bases from J, with 15 bases between. The CDR3: CASSFGGTQGEKLFF. The DNA for the CDR3 is TGCGCCAGCAGCTTTGGGGGGACCCAGGGTGAAAAACTGTTTTTT.